The next 23 T cell receptor beta chains were all read from a single sample in a study of T cell responses to AZD1222 COVID-19 vaccine. Using immunoSEQ multiplex PCR, the repertoire was profiled, and TCRdb retains in-frame clones only, with some absent. The sample carries some 150,000 clones, more than 80% recorded once. The sample consisted of peripheral blood, taken on day 0 of AZD1222 vaccination. These receptors originate from an adult in good health.

V gene TRBV19 combines with J gene TRBJ2-3, with TRBD2 identical over 10 bases. Per germline, CDR1 LNHDA and CDR2 SQIVND (reference sequence). Losses at the gene ends were 8 bases for V and 8 bases for J; bases not matched to a gene: 7. There are 13 residues in the CDR3. In DNA, the CDR3 is TGTGCCAGTTCTAGCGGGAGTGTGGGTACGCAGTATTTT. This encodes CASSSGSVGTQYF.

This rearrangement joins TRBV18 to TRBJ1-5, with TRBD1 identical over 7 bases. The germline CDR1 and CDR2 sequences are KGHSH and LQKENI. The CDR3 is 15 residues long. V gave up 1 base and J gave up 5 bases; unmatched junction bases: 5. CDR3 coding DNA: TGTGCCAGCTCACCACGGGGGACAGTGGATCAGCCCCAGCATTTT. Protein sequence: CASSPRGTVDQPQHF.

The rearrangement uses TRBV6-5 and TRBJ1-4, with 8 positions matching TRBD1. V gave up 2 bases and J gave up 8 bases; unmatched junction bases: 4. The CDR3 consists of 14 residues. Germline CDR1 reads MNHEY; CDR2 reads SVGAGI. CDR3 sequence (DNA): TGTGCCAGCAGTTACGACAGGGGAGGAGAAAAACTGTTTTTT. Translating gives CASSYDRGGEKLFF.

The V call is TRBV14, the J call TRBJ1-6, with D possibly being TRBD1 (5 bases). Germline V lookup: CDR1 SGHDN, CDR2 FVKESK. There are 14 residues in the CDR3. The V gene lost 1 base and the J gene lost 5 bases, with 6 bases spanning the gap. The CDR3 is CASSQAQDNSPLHF. CDR3 DNA: TGTGCCAGCAGCCAAGCACAGGATAATTCACCCCTCCACTTT.

The DNA of the CDR3 is TGTGCCAGCAGTGAGTGGGGATCTGAAGCTTTCTTT. It is translated as CASSEWGSEAFF. J is TRBJ1-1 and V is TRBV2; no firm D call. This CDR3 is built from 12 residues. V was pared by 3 bases and J by 6 bases, with 8 bases between. Germline V gene data show CDR1 as SNHLY and CDR2 as FYNNEI.

The DNA for the CDR3 is TGTGCCAGCAGCTTAGATAGGGCTAGTGAAACGTATTTT. Translating it yields CASSLDRASETYF. The V and J genes are TRBV11-2 and TRBJ2-3; no definite D call. V lost 0 bases and J 14 bases, leaving 15 bases between the germline ends. The CDR3 has 13 amino acids. Looked up from germline, CDR1 is SGHAT and CDR2 is FQNNGV.

This clone was seen a single time. The gene calls are TRBV25-1 and TRBJ1-3; D is ambiguous. Germline CDR1 is MGHDK and CDR2 is SYGVNS. The CDR3 covers 14 residues. The germline V and J ends were trimmed by 4 bases and 0 bases, with 7 bases remaining between them. In DNA, the CDR3 is TGTGCCAGCAGTGTCAGCAGCTCTGGAAACACCATATATTTT. This codes for CASSVSSSGNTIYF.

This clone was recorded once. The chain recombines TRBV19 with TRBJ2-2; D may be TRBD1 or TRBD2 (5 bases each). V lost 1 base and J 6 bases, leaving 9 bases between the germline ends. The CDR3 contains 14 residues. CDR1 is LNHDA and CDR2 is SQIVND in the germline V gene (reference sequence). CDR3 sequence (DNA): TGTGCCAGTAGTATAGGCCAGGGAGCCGGGGAGCTGTTTTTT. It translates to CASSIGQGAGELFF.

The V call is TRBV9, the J call TRBJ2-7; D not certain. Deletions cut 3 bases from V and 9 bases from J, with 13 bases between. This CDR3 comprises 12 residues. The germline gives CDR1 SGDLS, CDR2 YYNGEE. The CDR3 is CASSGSGLRQYF. The CDR3, as DNA: TGTGCCAGCAGCGGATCTGGGTTGCGGCAGTACTTC.

This chain joins TRBV19 and TRBJ2-1; 11 nucleotides align to TRBD1. This CDR3 spans 13 amino acids. The germline V gene has CDR1 LNHDA and CDR2 SQIVND (reference sequence). V lost 7 bases to trimming and J lost 10 bases; unmatched junction nucleotides: 6. The CDR3 nucleotides read TGTGCCAGTATCAGCCGGGACAGGGGGGAGCAGTTCTTC. Its translation: CASISRDRGEQFF.

This rearrangement joins TRBV19 to TRBJ2-5; D gene ambiguous. Germline V gene lookup returns CDR1 LNHDA and CDR2 SQIVND (reference sequence). Trimming took off 4 bases at V and 4 bases at J, with 10 bases between the two ends. This CDR3 contains 13 residues. The CDR3 DNA reads as TGTGCCAGTAGTACCCTCACGGGAGAGACCCAGTACTTC. Translated, it gives CASSTLTGETQYF.

V gene TRBV27 combines with J gene TRBJ2-7; D might be TRBD2 (5 bases). CDR1 and CDR2 from the germline V gene are MNHEY and SMNVEV (reference sequence). With 6 bases removed from V and 1 base from J, the gap between germline ends came to 13 bases. CDR3 length: 14 amino acids. The CDR3 spells CASRERTWSYEQYF. The CDR3 coding sequence is TGTGCCAGCAGGGAGCGGACGTGGTCCTACGAGCAGTACTTC.

The V call is TRBV2, the J call TRBJ1-3, with D perhaps TRBD1 (6 bases). CDR3 length: 16 residues. In germline, CDR1 is SNHLY, CDR2 FYNNEI. V shed 6 bases and J shed 1 base, with 16 bases lying between them. The CDR3 region is CASRDGQSRSGNTIYF. CDR3 DNA sequence: TGTGCCAGCAGGGACGGACAGTCTCGATCTGGAAACACCATATATTTT.

The rearrangement uses TRBV20-1 and TRBJ2-7; 12 nucleotides align to TRBD2. CDR3 length: 14 residues. Germline V gene lookup returns CDR1 DFQATT and CDR2 SNEGSKA (reference sequence). V was pared by 3 bases and J by 6 bases, with 6 bases of the junction left unmatched. The CDR3 DNA reads as TGCAGTGCTAGTTCCCTAGCGGGAGGGCGCGAGCAGTACTTC. Translating gives CSASSLAGGREQYF.

The genes are TRBV4-2 and TRBJ2-3, with TRBD2 matching over 12 bases. The trim removed 0 bases at V and 2 bases at J, leaving 12 bases unmatched. Germline V lookup: CDR1 LGHNA, CDR2 YNFKEQ. The CDR3 runs 20 residues. The CDR3 here is CASSQDRRLAGGRITDTQYF. The CDR3 DNA follows: TGTGCCAGCAGCCAAGATAGGCGGCTAGCGGGAGGGCGGATCACAGATACGCAGTATTTT.

This sequence joins TRBV12-1 and TRBJ1-2. TRBV12-1 is recorded as a pseudogene. This CDR3 is built from 13 residues. CDR3 coding DNA: TGTGCCAGCTACAGCCTCGGGCCAGATGGCTACACCTTC. Amino acid sequence: CASYSLGPDGYTF.

The CDR3 DNA sequence: TGTGCCAGCAGCCAAGTAGCGGGAGAAGAGACCCAGTACTTC. Translation gives CASSQVAGEETQYF. V is TRBV5-4 and J is TRBJ2-5, with 9 positions matching TRBD2. Germline CDR1 is SGHNT and CDR2 is YYREEE (reference sequence). This CDR3 region has 14 residues. V trimming: 4 bases; J trimming: 3 bases; junction bases outside the gene matches: 4.

This CDR3 is CASSLGILNTEAFF. DNA of the CDR3: TGTGCCAGCAGTTTGGGCATATTGAACACTGAAGCTTTCTTT. The chain recombines TRBV27 with TRBJ1-1; D gene ambiguous. The length of the CDR3 is 14 residues. Germline assignment: CDR1 MNHEY and CDR2 SMNVEV (reference sequence). The V gene lost 3 bases and the J gene lost 0 bases, with 8 bases spanning the gap.

The CDR3 spells CASSQVLAGNSYNEQFF. In nucleotides, the CDR3 is TGTGCCAGCAGCCAAGTCCTAGCGGGGAACTCCTACAATGAGCAGTTCTTC. The rearrangement joins TRBV3-1 (or the pseudogene TRBV3-2) to TRBJ2-1; 9 bases fit TRBD2. This CDR3 is built from 17 residues. Germline loops: CDR1 LGHDT, CDR2 YNNKEL (reference sequence). J gave up 0 bases and V 1 base, and 4 bases lay outside the gene matches.

The chain joins TRBV2 to TRBJ2-1; TRBD2 matches at 14 bases. J was trimmed by 6 bases and V by 8 bases; bases with no gene match: 12. Per the germline V gene, CDR1 is SNHLY and CDR2 is FYNNEI. This CDR3 is built from 17 residues. The DNA for the CDR3 is TGTGCCAGCGGGGGACTAGCGGGAGAATGGTCGGGCAATGAGCAGTTCTTC. Amino acid sequence: CASGGLAGEWSGNEQFF.

The chain joins TRBV9 to TRBJ2-3; D gene ambiguous. Looked up from germline, CDR1 is SGDLS and CDR2 is YYNGEE. V was cut by 0 bases and J by 3 bases, with 2 bases left in between. The CDR3 is made up of 12 amino acids. The CDR3: CASSVGTDTQYF. The CDR3 region has the DNA TGTGCCAGCAGCGTAGGAACAGATACGCAGTATTTT.

The rearrangement links TRBV13 to TRBJ2-6; maybe TRBD1 (6 bases). This CDR3 region has 16 residues. Germline loops: CDR1 PRHDT, CDR2 FYEKMQ (reference sequence). Trimming shortened V by 0 bases and J by 4 bases, and 10 bases separated the two germline ends. The CDR3 DNA reads TGTGCCAGCAGCTTAGGAGCAGGGGAGGGGGCCAACGTCCTGACTTTC. Protein product: CASSLGAGEGANVLTF.

The V gene is TRBV19, the J gene TRBJ1-4, with D uncertain. Trimming shortened V by 8 bases and J by 6 bases, and 16 bases separated the two germline ends. This CDR3 comprises 14 residues. Germline V CDR1 and CDR2: LNHDA, SQIVND (reference sequence). CDR3 DNA sequence: TGTGCCAGTTGCTCCACGACGGAAGATGAAAAACTGTTTTTT. Its translation: CASCSTTEDEKLFF. Complete variable domain (other parts from reference TRBV19 and TRBJ1-4): DGGITQSPKYLFRKEGQNVTLSCEQNLNHDAMYWYRQDPGQGLRLIYYSQIVNDFQKGDIAEGYSVSREKKESFPLTVTSAQKNPTAFYLCASCSTTEDEKLFFGSGTQLSVL.